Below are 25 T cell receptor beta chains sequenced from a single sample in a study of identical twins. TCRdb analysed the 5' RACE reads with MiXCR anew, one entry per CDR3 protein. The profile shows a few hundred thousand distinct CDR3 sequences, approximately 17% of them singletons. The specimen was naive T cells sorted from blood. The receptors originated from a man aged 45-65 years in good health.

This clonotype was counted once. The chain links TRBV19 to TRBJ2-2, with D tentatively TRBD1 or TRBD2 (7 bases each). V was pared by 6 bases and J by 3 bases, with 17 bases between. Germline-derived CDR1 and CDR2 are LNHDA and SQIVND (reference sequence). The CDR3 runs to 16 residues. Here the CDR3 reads CASREGGTAYTGELFF. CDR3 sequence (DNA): TGTGCCAGTAGGGAGGGAGGGACAGCCTACACCGGGGAGCTGTTTTTT.

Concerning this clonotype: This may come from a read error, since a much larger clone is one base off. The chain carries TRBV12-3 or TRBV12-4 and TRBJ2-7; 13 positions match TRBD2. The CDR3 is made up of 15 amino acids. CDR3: CASSLGLAGKYEQCF. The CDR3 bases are TGTGCCAGCAGTTTGGGACTAGCGGGGAAGTACGAGCAGTGCTTC.

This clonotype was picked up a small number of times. In nucleotides, the CDR3 is TGTGCCAGCACCCGAGACGGATACAATGAGCAGTTCTTC. It is translated as CASTRDGYNEQFF. The chain has TRBV5-6 and TRBJ2-1; D ambiguous. The CDR3 is made up of 13 amino acids. Looked up from germline, CDR1 is SGHDT and CDR2 is YYEEEE. V lost 6 bases, J lost 4 bases, and 11 bases lay in between. Using reference TRBV5-6 and TRBJ2-1 for the parts outside the CDR3, the full variable domain is DAGVTQSPTHLIKTRGQQVTLRCSPKSGHDTVSWYQQALGQGPQFIFQYYEEEERQRGNFPDRFSGHQFPNYSSELNVNALLLGDSALYLCASTRDGYNEQFFGPGTRLTVL.

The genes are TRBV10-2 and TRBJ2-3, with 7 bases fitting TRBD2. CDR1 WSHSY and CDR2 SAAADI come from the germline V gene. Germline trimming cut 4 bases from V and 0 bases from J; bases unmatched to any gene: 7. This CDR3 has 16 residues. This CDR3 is CASSVGAGLSTDTQYF. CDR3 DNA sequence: TGCGCCAGCAGTGTTGGAGCGGGGTTAAGCACAGATACGCAGTATTTT.

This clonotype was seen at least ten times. The CDR3 is CASSKNRLGETQYF. CDR3 in DNA: TGTGCCAGCAGTAAGAATCGACTGGGAGAGACCCAGTACTTC. The chain joins TRBV6-2 or TRBV6-3 to TRBJ2-5; D not certain. Trimming took off 5 bases at V and 4 bases at J, with 14 bases between the two ends. This CDR3 comprises 14 residues. The germline gives CDR1 MNHEY, CDR2 SVGEGT.

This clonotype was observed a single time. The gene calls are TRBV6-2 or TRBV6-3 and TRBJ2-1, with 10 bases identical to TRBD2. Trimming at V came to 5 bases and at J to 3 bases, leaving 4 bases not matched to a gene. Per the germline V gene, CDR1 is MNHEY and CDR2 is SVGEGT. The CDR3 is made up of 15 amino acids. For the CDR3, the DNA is TGTGCCAGCAGTCCACTAGCGGGGAACTACAATGAGCAGTTCTTC. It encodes CASSPLAGNYNEQFF.

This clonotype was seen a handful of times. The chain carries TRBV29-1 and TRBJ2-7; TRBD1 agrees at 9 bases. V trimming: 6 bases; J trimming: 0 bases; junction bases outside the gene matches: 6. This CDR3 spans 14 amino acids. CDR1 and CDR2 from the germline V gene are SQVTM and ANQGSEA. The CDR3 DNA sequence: TGCAGCGTACGGGACAGGGCCGGCTCCTACGAGCAGTACTTC. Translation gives CSVRDRAGSYEQYF.

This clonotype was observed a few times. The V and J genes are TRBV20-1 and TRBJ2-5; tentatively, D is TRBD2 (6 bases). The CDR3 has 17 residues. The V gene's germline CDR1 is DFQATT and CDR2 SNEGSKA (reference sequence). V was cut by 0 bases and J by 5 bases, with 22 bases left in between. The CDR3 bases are TGCAGTGCTAGAGAAGAAGGGACTCAGGGATGGTGGGAGACCCAGTACTTC. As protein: CSAREEGTQGWWETQYF.

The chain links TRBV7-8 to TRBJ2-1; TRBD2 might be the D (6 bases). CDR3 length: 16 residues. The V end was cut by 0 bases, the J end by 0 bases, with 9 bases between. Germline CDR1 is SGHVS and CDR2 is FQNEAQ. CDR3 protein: CASSLARLGSYNEQFF. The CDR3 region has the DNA TGTGCCAGCAGCTTAGCGAGACTAGGCTCCTACAATGAGCAGTTCTTC.

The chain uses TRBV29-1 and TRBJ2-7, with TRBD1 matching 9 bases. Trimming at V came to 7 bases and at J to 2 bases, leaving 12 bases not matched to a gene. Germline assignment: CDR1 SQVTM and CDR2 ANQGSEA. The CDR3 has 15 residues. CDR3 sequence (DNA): TGCAGCGCAGGTCCCGGGACAGGGACGACCTACGAGCAGTACTTC. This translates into CSAGPGTGTTYEQYF.

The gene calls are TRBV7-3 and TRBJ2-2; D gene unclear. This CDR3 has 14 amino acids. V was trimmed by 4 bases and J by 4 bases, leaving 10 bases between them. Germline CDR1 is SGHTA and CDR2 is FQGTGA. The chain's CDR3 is CASSSTTGTGELFF. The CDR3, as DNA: TGTGCCAGCAGCTCTACCACCGGCACCGGGGAGCTGTTTTTT.

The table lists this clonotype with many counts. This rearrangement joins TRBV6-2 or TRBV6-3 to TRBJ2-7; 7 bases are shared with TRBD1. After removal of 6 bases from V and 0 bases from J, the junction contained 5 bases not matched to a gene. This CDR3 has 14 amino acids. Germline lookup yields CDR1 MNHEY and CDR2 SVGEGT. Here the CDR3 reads CASRRGQLSYEQYF. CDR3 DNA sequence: TGTGCCAGCAGACGGGGACAGCTCTCCTACGAGCAGTACTTC.

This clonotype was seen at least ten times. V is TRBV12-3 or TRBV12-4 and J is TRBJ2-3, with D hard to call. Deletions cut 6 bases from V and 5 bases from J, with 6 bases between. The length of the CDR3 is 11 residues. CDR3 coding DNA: TGTGCCAGCAGCATTTTAGATACGCAGTATTTT. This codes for CASSILDTQYF.

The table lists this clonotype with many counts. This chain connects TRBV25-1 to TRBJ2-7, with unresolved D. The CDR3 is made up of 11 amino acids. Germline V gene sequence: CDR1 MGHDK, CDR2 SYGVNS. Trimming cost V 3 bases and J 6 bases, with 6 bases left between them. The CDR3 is CASSEVSEQYF. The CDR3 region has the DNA TGTGCCAGCAGTGAGGTGAGCGAGCAGTACTTC.

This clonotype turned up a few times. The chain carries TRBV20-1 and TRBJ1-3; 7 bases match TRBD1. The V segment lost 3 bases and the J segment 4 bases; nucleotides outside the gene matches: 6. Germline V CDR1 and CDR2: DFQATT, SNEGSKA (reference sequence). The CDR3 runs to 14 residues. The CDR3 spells CSARDGTVGNTIYF. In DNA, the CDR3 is TGCAGTGCTAGGGACGGGACAGTCGGAAACACCATATATTTT.

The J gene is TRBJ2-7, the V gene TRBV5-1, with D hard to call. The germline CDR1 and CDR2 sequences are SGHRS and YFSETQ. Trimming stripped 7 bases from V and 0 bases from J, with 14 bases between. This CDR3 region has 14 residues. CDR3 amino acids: CASSAVGSSYEQYF. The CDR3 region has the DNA TGCGCCAGCTCCGCAGTGGGCAGCTCCTACGAGCAGTACTTC.

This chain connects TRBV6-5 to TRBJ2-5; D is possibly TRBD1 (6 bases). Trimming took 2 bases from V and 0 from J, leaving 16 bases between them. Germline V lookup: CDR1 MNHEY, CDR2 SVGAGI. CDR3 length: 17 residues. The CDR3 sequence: CASSYPGTGPDQETQYF. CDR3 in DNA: TGTGCCAGCAGTTACCCCGGTACAGGGCCCGACCAAGAGACCCAGTACTTC.

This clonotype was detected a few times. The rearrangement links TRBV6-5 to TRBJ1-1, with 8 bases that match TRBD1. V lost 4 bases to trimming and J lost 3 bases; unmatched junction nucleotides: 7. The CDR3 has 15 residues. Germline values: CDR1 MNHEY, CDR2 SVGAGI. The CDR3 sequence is CASSFRTGMYTEAFF. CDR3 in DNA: TGTGCCAGCAGTTTCCGGACAGGGATGTACACTGAAGCTTTCTTT.

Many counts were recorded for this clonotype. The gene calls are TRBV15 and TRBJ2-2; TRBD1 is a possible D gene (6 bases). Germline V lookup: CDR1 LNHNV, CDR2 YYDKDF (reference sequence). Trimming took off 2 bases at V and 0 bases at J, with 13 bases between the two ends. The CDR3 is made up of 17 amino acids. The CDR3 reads CATSRPPGHSNTGELFF. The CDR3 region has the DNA TGTGCCACCAGCAGACCACCGGGACACTCGAACACCGGGGAGCTGTTTTTT.

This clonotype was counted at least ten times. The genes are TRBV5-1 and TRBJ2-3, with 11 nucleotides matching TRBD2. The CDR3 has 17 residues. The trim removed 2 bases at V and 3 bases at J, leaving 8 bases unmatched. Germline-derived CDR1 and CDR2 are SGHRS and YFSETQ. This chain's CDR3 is CASSLALTSGATDTQYF. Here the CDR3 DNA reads TGCGCCAGCAGCTTAGCCTTGACTAGCGGGGCTACAGATACGCAGTATTTT.

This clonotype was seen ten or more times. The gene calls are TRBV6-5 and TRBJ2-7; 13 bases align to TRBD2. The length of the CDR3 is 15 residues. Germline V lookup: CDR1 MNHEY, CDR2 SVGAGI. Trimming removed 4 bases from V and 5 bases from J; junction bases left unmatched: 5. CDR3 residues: CASSFTSGRVHEQYF. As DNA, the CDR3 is TGTGCCAGCAGTTTCACTAGCGGGAGGGTCCACGAGCAGTACTTC.

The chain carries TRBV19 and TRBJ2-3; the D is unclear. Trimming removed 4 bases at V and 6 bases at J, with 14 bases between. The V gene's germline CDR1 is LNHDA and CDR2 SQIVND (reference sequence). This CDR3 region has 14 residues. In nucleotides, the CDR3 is TGTGCCAGTAGTAGGTTACCCCTAATGGATACGCAGTATTTT. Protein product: CASSRLPLMDTQYF.

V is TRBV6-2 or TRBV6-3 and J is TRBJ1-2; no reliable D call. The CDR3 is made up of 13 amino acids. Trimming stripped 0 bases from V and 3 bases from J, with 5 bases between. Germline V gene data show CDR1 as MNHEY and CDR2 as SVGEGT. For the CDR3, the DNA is TGTGCCAGCAGTTACTCGCCTGACTATGGCTACACCTTC. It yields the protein CASSYSPDYGYTF.

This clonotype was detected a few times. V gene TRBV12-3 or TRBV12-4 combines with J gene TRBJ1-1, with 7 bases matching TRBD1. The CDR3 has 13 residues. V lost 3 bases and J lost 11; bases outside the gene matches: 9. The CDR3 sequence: CASSFRVGTEAFF. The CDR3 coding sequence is TGTGCCAGCAGTTTTAGGGTCGGGACAGAGGCTTTCTTT.

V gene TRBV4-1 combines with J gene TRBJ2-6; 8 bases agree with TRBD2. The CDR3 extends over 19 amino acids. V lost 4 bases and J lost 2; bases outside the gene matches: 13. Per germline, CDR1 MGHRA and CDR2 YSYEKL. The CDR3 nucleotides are TGCGCCAGCAGCCTGGGGCAGGGCGGTAGCGGGACTGGGGCCAACGTCCTGACTTTC. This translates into CASSLGQGGSGTGANVLTF.